This is a list of T cell receptor beta chains from one sample in a study of high-grade serous ovarian cancer treatment subgroups. TCRdb's copy holds only in-frame clones and misses some; the assay was immunoSEQ multiplex PCR. The top ten hold around 9% of the sample, which has under 3,500 clones, more than 65% seen once. Sequencing was done on a sample of tumor tissue. These receptors were taken from a human donor with high-grade serous ovarian cancer. CDR3s include the opening cysteine and the closing phenylalanine or tryptophan. The D gene is left open where the match is weak. Rows may omit the clone size; those that give it use once, few, many or a size class.

D gene: TRBD2; clone size: -; V gene: TRBV30; J gene: TRBJ2-7; CDR3 length: 11; CDR3 protein: CVLGRGYEQYF; CDR3 DNA: TGTGTCCTGGGGCGGGGGTACGAGCAGTACTTC
D gene: TRBD1; clone size: -; V gene: TRBV28; J gene: TRBJ2-7; CDR3 length: 17; CDR3 protein: CASRRIGSRDRGHEQYF; CDR3 DNA: TGTGCCAGCAGACGCATTGGGTCTAGGGACAGGGGCCACGAGCAGTACTTC
D gene: TRBD2; clone size: -; V gene: TRBV5-1; J gene: TRBJ2-7; CDR3 length: 15; CDR3 protein: CASSVVAGGSGEQYF; CDR3 DNA: TGCGCCAGCAGCGTCGTAGCGGGAGGTAGCGGGGAGCAGTACTTC
D gene: TRBD2; clone size: -; V gene: TRBV6-5; J gene: TRBJ2-5; CDR3 length: 14; CDR3 protein: CASSRTSGRETQYF; CDR3 DNA: TGTGCCAGCAGCCGGACTAGCGGGAGGGAGACCCAGTACTTC
D gene: TRBD2; clone size: once; V gene: TRBV10-3; J gene: TRBJ2-3; CDR3 length: 15; CDR3 protein: CATQRVAGSTDTQYF; CDR3 DNA: TGTGCCACCCAACGGGTAGCGGGGAGCACAGATACGCAGTATTTT
D gene: TRBD2; clone size: -; V gene: TRBV29-1; J gene: TRBJ2-1; CDR3 length: 14; CDR3 protein: CSVDSSGRPDEQFF; CDR3 DNA: TGCAGCGTCGATTCTAGCGGGAGGCCAGATGAGCAGTTCTTC
D gene: TRBD1; clone size: -; V gene: TRBV30; J gene: TRBJ2-7; CDR3 length: 12; CDR3 protein: CALGQGTYEQYF; CDR3 DNA: TGTGCCTTGGGACAGGGGACCTACGAGCAGTACTTC
D gene: -; clone size: few; V gene: TRBV19; J gene: TRBJ1-5; CDR3 length: 14; CDR3 protein: CASSIVSRDQPQHF; CDR3 DNA: TGTGCCAGTAGTATAGTAAGTCGGGATCAGCCCCAGCATTTT
D gene: -; clone size: -; V gene: TRBV28; J gene: TRBJ1-3; CDR3 length: 15; CDR3 protein: CASTYAQGAGNTIYF; CDR3 DNA: TGTGCCAGCACTTATGCCCAGGGCGCTGGAAACACCATATATTTT
D gene: TRBD1; clone size: -; V gene: TRBV19; J gene: TRBJ1-1; CDR3 length: 14; CDR3 protein: CASSRRTGGPEAFF; CDR3 DNA: TGTGCCAGTAGTAGACGGACAGGGGGCCCTGAAGCTTTCTTT
D gene: -; clone size: few; V gene: TRBV6-1; J gene: TRBJ2-4; CDR3 length: 14; CDR3 protein: CASSEVTVQTIQYF; CDR3 DNA: TGTGCCAGCAGTGAAGTTACAGTTCAAACCATTCAGTACTTC
D gene: -; clone size: -; V gene: TRBV18; J gene: TRBJ2-7; CDR3 length: 15; CDR3 protein: CASSPEGGRDYEQYF; CDR3 DNA: TGTGCCAGCTCGCCCGAGGGGGGGCGAGACTACGAGCAGTACTTC
D gene: -; clone size: -; V gene: TRBV10-1; J gene: TRBJ2-1; CDR3 length: 15; CDR3 protein: CASSPNPASLDEQFF; CDR3 DNA: TGCGCCAGCAGCCCAAATCCCGCTAGTTTAGACGAGCAGTTCTTC
D gene: -; clone size: -; V gene: TRBV29-1; J gene: TRBJ2-3; CDR3 length: 14; CDR3 protein: CSVVGGRRTDTQYF; CDR3 DNA: TGCAGCGTTGTCGGGGGTAGGCGCACAGATACGCAGTATTTT
D gene: -; clone size: -; V gene: TRBV6-6; J gene: TRBJ2-3; CDR3 length: 14; CDR3 protein: CASTVEYYADTQYF; CDR3 DNA: TGTGCCAGCACCGTGGAGTATTATGCAGATACGCAGTATTTT
D gene: TRBD2; clone size: -; V gene: TRBV19; J gene: TRBJ2-3; CDR3 length: 14; CDR3 protein: CASKKSGNTDTQYF; CDR3 DNA: TGTGCCAGTAAGAAAAGCGGGAACACAGATACGCAGTATTTT
D gene: TRBD1; clone size: -; V gene: TRBV2; J gene: TRBJ2-3; CDR3 length: 15; CDR3 protein: CASSEGRQGADTQYF; CDR3 DNA: TGTGCCAGCAGTGAAGGGAGGCAGGGGGCAGATACGCAGTATTTT
D gene: -; clone size: -; V gene: TRBV19; J gene: TRBJ2-1; CDR3 length: 16; CDR3 protein: CASSILIQVGENEQFF; CDR3 DNA: TGTGCCAGTAGTATTTTAATTCAAGTGGGCGAAAATGAGCAGTTCTTC
D gene: -; clone size: once; V gene: TRBV10-2; J gene: TRBJ1-5; CDR3 length: 13; CDR3 protein: CASSLQGGQPQHF; CDR3 DNA: TGCGCCAGCAGTTTACAGGGTGGCCAGCCCCAGCATTTT
D gene: TRBD2; clone size: -; V gene: TRBV5-1; J gene: TRBJ2-1; CDR3 length: 13; CDR3 protein: CASMASGDNEQFF; CDR3 DNA: TGCGCCAGCATGGCTAGCGGCGACAATGAGCAGTTCTTC
D gene: TRBD2; clone size: -; V gene: TRBV5-6; J gene: TRBJ2-5; CDR3 length: 16; CDR3 protein: CASSLFSGINQETQYF; CDR3 DNA: TGTGCCAGCAGCTTGTTCAGCGGGATAAACCAAGAGACCCAGTACTTC
D gene: TRBD1; clone size: -; V gene: TRBV18; J gene: TRBJ2-7; CDR3 length: 13; CDR3 protein: CASSPDRGHEQYF; CDR3 DNA: TGTGCCAGCTCACCCGACAGGGGACACGAGCAGTACTTC
D gene: TRBD2; clone size: -; V gene: TRBV2; J gene: TRBJ2-7; CDR3 length: 19; CDR3 protein: CASSEARDWSGRSSGEQYF; CDR3 DNA: TGTGCCAGCAGTGAAGCGCGAGATTGGAGCGGGAGATCCTCGGGGGAGCAGTACTTC
D gene: -; clone size: -; V gene: TRBV19; J gene: TRBJ2-1; CDR3 length: 14; CDR3 protein: CASSLGTFWDEQFF; CDR3 DNA: TGTGCCAGTAGTTTGGGGACTTTTTGGGATGAGCAGTTCTTC
D gene: TRBD1; clone size: -; V gene: TRBV4-1; J gene: TRBJ1-1; CDR3 length: 16; CDR3 protein: CASSQGPGGSGTEAFF; CDR3 DNA: TGCGCCAGCAGCCAAGGGCCAGGGGGCTCTGGGACTGAAGCTTTCTTT
D gene: TRBD1; clone size: -; V gene: TRBV19; J gene: TRBJ2-5; CDR3 length: 15; CDR3 protein: CASSPGQGVFETQYF; CDR3 DNA: TGTGCCAGCTCTCCGGGACAGGGTGTGTTTGAGACCCAGTACTTC
D gene: -; clone size: -; V gene: TRBV7-9; J gene: TRBJ1-3; CDR3 length: 13; CDR3 protein: CAAASVSGNTIYF; CDR3 DNA: TGTGCCGCCGCGTCCGTCTCTGGAAACACCATATATTTT
D gene: -; clone size: once; V gene: TRBV5-1; J gene: TRBJ2-3; CDR3 length: 15; CDR3 protein: CASSPIGGRTDTQYF; CDR3 DNA: TGCGCCAGCAGCCCTATTGGCGGTCGCACAGATACGCAGTATTTT
D gene: TRBD1; clone size: -; V gene: TRBV6-1; J gene: TRBJ2-1; CDR3 length: 16; CDR3 protein: CASSEADRGYNNEQFF; CDR3 DNA: TGTGCCAGCAGTGAAGCGGACAGGGGTTACAACAATGAGCAGTTCTTC
D gene: -; clone size: -; V gene: TRBV29-1; J gene: TRBJ1-1; CDR3 length: 10; CDR3 protein: CSGVYTEAFF; CDR3 DNA: TGCAGCGGTGTCTACACTGAAGCTTTCTTT
D gene: -; clone size: -; V gene: TRBV19; J gene: TRBJ1-6; CDR3 length: 17; CDR3 protein: CASSIASRSSYNSPLHF; CDR3 DNA: TGTGCCAGTAGTATAGCCTCCCGGAGCTCCTATAATTCACCCCTCCACTTT
D gene: -; clone size: -; V gene: TRBV15; J gene: TRBJ1-2; CDR3 length: 14; CDR3 protein: CATSREGGAYGYTF; CDR3 DNA: TGTGCCACCAGCAGAGAGGGGGGAGCCTATGGCTACACCTTC
D gene: -; clone size: once; V gene: TRBV30; J gene: TRBJ2-7; CDR3 length: 14; CDR3 protein: CALTPGHPGYEQYF; CDR3 DNA: TGTGCCTTGACCCCGGGACATCCGGGCTACGAGCAGTACTTC
D gene: -; clone size: large; V gene: TRBV5-5; J gene: TRBJ2-7; CDR3 length: 14; CDR3 protein: CASRVGGDAYEQYF; CDR3 DNA: TGTGCCAGCAGGGTGGGGGGTGACGCGTACGAGCAGTACTTC
D gene: -; clone size: -; V gene: TRBV15; J gene: TRBJ1-1; CDR3 length: 13; CDR3 protein: CATSRGTDTEAFF; CDR3 DNA: TGTGCCACCAGCAGAGGGACTGACACTGAAGCTTTCTTT
D gene: -; clone size: -; V gene: TRBV6-1; J gene: TRBJ1-1; CDR3 length: 14; CDR3 protein: CASRVGLVNTEAFF; CDR3 DNA: TGTGCCAGCAGGGTGGGGCTCGTGAACACTGAAGCTTTCTTT
D gene: TRBD1; clone size: -; V gene: TRBV27; J gene: TRBJ1-1; CDR3 length: 16; CDR3 protein: CASSRTMGQPNTEAFF; CDR3 DNA: TGTGCCAGCAGCCGGACAATGGGACAGCCGAACACTGAAGCTTTCTTT
D gene: -; clone size: -; V gene: TRBV28; J gene: TRBJ1-5; CDR3 length: 14; CDR3 protein: CASSLWQGNQPQHF; CDR3 DNA: TGTGCCAGCAGTTTATGGCAGGGTAATCAGCCCCAGCATTTT
D gene: -; clone size: -; V gene: TRBV9; J gene: TRBJ1-6; CDR3 length: 14; CDR3 protein: CASSVLDSNSPLHF; CDR3 DNA: TGTGCCAGCAGCGTTCTGGACAGCAATTCACCCCTCCACTTT
D gene: -; clone size: -; V gene: TRBV18; J gene: TRBJ2-5; CDR3 length: 11; CDR3 protein: CASSPRETQYF; CDR3 DNA: TGTGCCAGCTCACCTAGGGAGACCCAGTACTTC
D gene: -; clone size: -; V gene: TRBV2; J gene: TRBJ1-5; CDR3 length: 14; CDR3 protein: CASTSGWGNQPQHF; CDR3 DNA: TGTGCCAGCACATCGGGGTGGGGCAATCAGCCCCAGCATTTT
D gene: TRBD2; clone size: -; V gene: TRBV6-4; J gene: TRBJ2-3; CDR3 length: 14; CDR3 protein: CASKAGTSTDTQYF; CDR3 DNA: TGTGCCAGCAAAGCGGGAACTAGCACAGATACGCAGTATTTT